The 18 T cell receptor beta chains in this list originate from one sample, sequenced in a study of CD8+CD57+ T cells in acquired aplastic anemia. Genomic DNA, serving as template, underwent TCR beta VDJ and CDR3 profiling. TCRdb reprocessed the reads via MiXCR and lists one record per CDR3 protein. The table lists about 270,000 distinct CDR3 sequences, approximately 57% of them singletons. Sequenced material: sorted CD4+, CD8+, or CD8+CD57+ T cells (not recorded which) from PBMCs. These receptors were taken from a human donor with severe aplastic anemia or a healthy control (not recorded which).

V is TRBV6-5 and J is TRBJ1-2, with 8 bases identical to TRBD1. This CDR3 contains 13 residues. Germline lookup yields CDR1 MNHEY and CDR2 SVGAGI. J was trimmed by 7 bases and V by 7 bases; bases with no gene match: 8. The CDR3 sequence is CASTSGTGSGYTF. The CDR3 nucleotides are TGTGCCAGCACCTCCGGGACAGGCTCTGGCTACACCTTC.

This clonotype has at least ten counts. The V call is TRBV19, the J call TRBJ1-5; D uncertain. The V end was cut by 3 bases, the J end by 6 bases, with 15 bases between. The CDR3 runs to 15 residues. The germline V gene has CDR1 LNHDA and CDR2 SQIVND (reference sequence). The CDR3 nucleotides are TGTGCCAGTAGTATGTTCGCCGGCGAGGGTCAGCCCCAGCATTTT. This encodes CASSMFAGEGQPQHF.

J is TRBJ1-2 and V is TRBV7-3; the D gene is possibly TRBD1 (5 bases). V was shortened by 5 bases and J by 5 bases, with 15 bases between the two germline ends. The CDR3 loop spans 14 amino acids. The germline V gene has CDR1 SGHTA and CDR2 FQGTGA. The CDR3 loop reads CASSDRGPAYGYTF. DNA of the CDR3: TGTGCCAGCAGCGACCGGGGACCGGCATATGGCTACACCTTC.

This clonotype was detected many times. The chain is built from TRBV5-6 and TRBJ2-7, with 7 positions matching TRBD1. Germline V gives CDR1 SGHDT, CDR2 YYEEEE. The J segment lost 3 bases and the V segment lost 0 bases, leaving 9 bases of the junction unmatched. This CDR3 region has 16 residues. DNA for the CDR3: TGTGCCAGCAGCTTGGCCTTACATAGGACAGGCTACGAGCAGTACTTC. This encodes CASSLALHRTGYEQYF.

This clonotype was found many times. This chain uses TRBV15 with TRBJ2-4; perhaps D is TRBD1 or TRBD2 (6 bases each). Trimming pared 3 bases from V and 1 base from J, leaving 10 bases between. The CDR3 is made up of 15 amino acids. The germline gives CDR1 LNHNV, CDR2 YYDKDF (reference sequence). The CDR3 DNA reads as TGTGCCACCAGCAGCGGAGGGGGGGCCAAAAACATTCAGTACTTC. It specifies CATSSGGGAKNIQYF.

This chain uses TRBV6-1 with TRBJ2-7; maybe TRBD2 (6 bases). Per the germline V gene, CDR1 is MNHNS and CDR2 is SASEGT. Trimming took off 0 bases at V and 0 bases at J, with 9 bases between the two ends. The CDR3 has 15 residues. The CDR3 nucleotides read TGTGCCAGCAGTGAAGCGGGGGGAAGCTCCTACGAGCAGTACGTC. It encodes CASSEAGGSSYEQYV.

This chain joins TRBV7-2 and TRBJ2-5, with a weak D call TRBD2 (7 bases). Germline V lookup: CDR1 SGHTA, CDR2 FQGNSA. Trimming pared 0 bases from V and 5 bases from J, leaving 13 bases between. The CDR3 extends over 15 amino acids. CDR3 sequence reads: CASSLAAGAWETQYF. The CDR3 nucleotides read TGTGCCAGCAGCTTAGCGGCGGGGGCTTGGGAGACCCAGTACTTC. The full variable domain, with the rest looked up from reference TRBV7-2 and TRBJ2-5, is GAGVSQSPSNKVTEKGKDVELRCDPISGHTALYWYRQSLGQGLEFLIYFQGNSAPDKSGLPSDRFSAERTGGSVSTLTIQRTQQEDSAVYLCASSLAAGAWETQYFGPGTRLLVL.

On this clonotype: A much larger clone lies a single base off, so this may be a read error. V gene TRBV27 combines with J gene TRBJ2-5, with D hard to call. In germline, CDR1 is MNHEY, CDR2 SMNVEV (reference sequence). CDR3 length: 12 amino acids. The CDR3 DNA reads TGTGCCTGCAGCCCCAACTTGTTGACCCAGTACTTC. Translated, it gives CACSPNLLTQYF.

This chain links TRBV11-2 with TRBJ2-3; D tentatively fits TRBD1 or TRBD2 (6 bases each). This CDR3 region has 17 residues. Trimming took 4 bases from V and 6 from J, leaving 23 bases between them. Germline assignment: CDR1 SGHAT and CDR2 FQNNGV. The CDR3 sequence: CASSSRRGGGPWDTQYF. CDR3 nucleotides: TGTGCCAGCAGCTCCCGCCGGGGTGGGGGGCCTTGGGATACGCAGTATTTT.

This rearrangement joins TRBV24-1 to TRBJ2-1; 8 bases match TRBD2. Germline V gene sequence: CDR1 KGHDR, CDR2 SFDVKD. This CDR3 region has 17 residues. The V segment lost 3 bases and the J segment 8 bases; nucleotides outside the gene matches: 14. The CDR3 protein is CATSDPSGGGSIYEQFF. CDR3 DNA: TGTGCCACCAGTGATCCCTCGGGCGGGGGGTCGATCTATGAGCAGTTCTTC.

This clonotype was observed a few times. The gene calls are TRBV2 and TRBJ2-5, with a possible D match to TRBD2 (5 bases). The CDR3 extends over 15 amino acids. The germline V and J ends were trimmed by 3 bases and 2 bases, with 13 bases remaining between them. Germline V gene sequence: CDR1 SNHLY, CDR2 FYNNEI. The CDR3 DNA reads as TGTGCCAGCAGTGAGAGGGCTGGTCGGCAAGAGACCCAGTACTTC. This gives the protein CASSERAGRQETQYF. The full variable domain, its missing parts supplied by reference TRBV2 and TRBJ2-5, is EPEVTQTPSHQVTQMGQEVILRCVPISNHLYFYWYRQILGQKVEFLVSFYNNEISEKSEIFDDQFSVERPDGSNFTLKIRSTKLEDSAMYFCASSERAGRQETQYFGPGTRLLVL.

This clonotype was seen a handful of times. A read error may account for a junction end that differs from germline. This chain joins TRBV7-7 and TRBJ1-4, with 7 bases lining up with TRBD1. The CDR3 runs to 13 residues. Per the germline V gene, CDR1 is SSHAT and CDR2 is FNYEAQ (reference sequence). The CDR3 reads CASSPQGTEKLFF. The CDR3 region has the DNA TGTGCTAGCAGCCCACAGGGGACTGAAAAACTGTTTTTT.

The rearrangement uses TRBV20-1 and TRBJ2-3; perhaps TRBD1 as D (6 bases). V lost 4 bases to trimming and J lost 11 bases, with 19 bases between them. CDR3 length: 13 residues. Germline lookup yields CDR1 DFQATT and CDR2 SNEGSKA (reference sequence). This chain's CDR3 is CSATRTAYNEQYF. The CDR3 DNA sequence: TGCAGTGCTACAAGGACAGCCTACAATGAGCAGTATTTT.

With respect to this clonotype: The junction and the germline gene differ at one end; a read error may be behind it. The chain carries TRBV20-1 and TRBJ1-6; D ambiguous. CDR1 and CDR2 (germline): DFQATT, SNEGSKA (reference sequence). This CDR3 is 14 amino acids long. The DNA for the CDR3 is TGCAGTGCTGCCGAAAACTCCTATAATTCACCCCTCTACTTT. Its protein is CSAAENSYNSPLYF.

The rearrangement links TRBV2 to TRBJ1-4, with no clear D. CDR1 and CDR2 (germline): SNHLY, FYNNEI. Trimming took 4 bases from V and 5 from J, leaving 14 bases between them. There are 15 residues in the CDR3. This CDR3 is CASSGRPEPNEKLFF. Here the CDR3 DNA reads TGTGCCAGCAGTGGCCGCCCGGAACCGAATGAAAAACTGTTTTTT. The whole variable domain, remainder taken from reference TRBV2 and TRBJ1-4, is EPEVTQTPSHQVTQMGQEVILRCVPISNHLYFYWYRQILGQKVEFLVSFYNNEISEKSEIFDDQFSVERPDGSNFTLKIRSTKLEDSAMYFCASSGRPEPNEKLFFGSGTQLSVL.

This chain links TRBV9 with TRBJ1-2; D might be TRBD1 (5 bases). V was pared by 4 bases and J by 8 bases, with 18 bases between. Germline values: CDR1 SGDLS, CDR2 YYNGEE. The CDR3 totals 14 residues. The CDR3, as DNA: TGTGCCAGCAGCCATACCGGAGGGGCTGAAGGCTACACCTTC. Protein: CASSHTGGAEGYTF.

Turning to this clonotype: This may come from a read error, since a much larger clone is one base off. The chain employs TRBV7-2 and TRBJ2-5; 13 positions agree with TRBD2. V lost 7 bases to trimming and J lost 11 bases; unmatched junction nucleotides: 13. This CDR3 has 15 residues. The V gene's germline CDR1 is SGHTA and CDR2 FQGNSA. Here the CDR3 reads CASTRTSGGYNEQYF. The CDR3 DNA reads TGTGCCAGCACTAGGACTAGCGGGGGCTACAATGAGCAGTACTTC.

Worth noting for this clonotype: One end of the junction does not line up with germline, which may come from a read error. The rearrangement links TRBV28 to TRBJ2-2, with 9 positions matching TRBD1. The CDR3 runs 16 residues. Germline V gives CDR1 MDHEN, CDR2 SYDVKM. CDR3 sequence (DNA): TGTGCCAGCAGTCTACAGGGGGCTGGGAACACCGGGGAGCCGTTTTTT. Protein sequence: CASSLQGAGNTGEPFF.